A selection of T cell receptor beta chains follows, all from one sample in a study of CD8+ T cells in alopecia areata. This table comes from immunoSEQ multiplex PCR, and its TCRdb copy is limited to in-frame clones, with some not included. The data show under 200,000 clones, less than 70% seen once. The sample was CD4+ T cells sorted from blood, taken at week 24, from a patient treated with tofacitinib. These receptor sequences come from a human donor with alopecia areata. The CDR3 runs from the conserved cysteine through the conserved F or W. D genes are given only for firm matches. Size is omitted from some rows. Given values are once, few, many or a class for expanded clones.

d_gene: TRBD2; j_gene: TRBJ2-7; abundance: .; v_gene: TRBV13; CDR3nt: TGTGCCAGCAGCTTAGTGCGGGGGACTACCTACGAGCAGTACTTC; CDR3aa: CASSLVRGTTYEQYF
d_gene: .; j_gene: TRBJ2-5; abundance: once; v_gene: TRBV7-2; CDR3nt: TGTGCCAGCAGCTCCTCCCGACAAGAGACCCAGTACTTC; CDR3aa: CASSSSRQETQYF
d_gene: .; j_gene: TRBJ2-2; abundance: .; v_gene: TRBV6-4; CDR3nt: TGTGCCAGCAGAAAAAACACCGGGGAGCTGTTTTTT; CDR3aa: CASRKNTGELFF
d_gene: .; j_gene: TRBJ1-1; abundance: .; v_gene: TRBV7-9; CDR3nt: TGTGCCAGCAGCCCCAAGACGATGGGCACTGAAGCTTTCTTT; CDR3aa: CASSPKTMGTEAFF
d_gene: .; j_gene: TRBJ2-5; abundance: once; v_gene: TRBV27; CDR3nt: TGTGCCAGCAGTTTTTACGCGGGCCAAGAGACCCAGTACTTC; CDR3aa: CASSFYAGQETQYF
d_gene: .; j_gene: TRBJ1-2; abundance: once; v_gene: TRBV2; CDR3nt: TGTGCCAGCAACAAGAGATACCCTAACTATGGCTACACCTTC; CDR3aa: CASNKRYPNYGYTF
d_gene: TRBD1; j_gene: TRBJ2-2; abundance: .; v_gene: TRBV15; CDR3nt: TGTGCCACCAGCAGGCCGACAGGGGGCTTGAGCACCGGGGAGCTGTTTTTT; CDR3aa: CATSRPTGGLSTGELFF
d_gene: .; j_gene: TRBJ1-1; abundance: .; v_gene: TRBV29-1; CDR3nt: TGCAGCGGAAGACAGGTCTTGAACACTGAAGCTTTCTTT; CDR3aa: CSGRQVLNTEAFF
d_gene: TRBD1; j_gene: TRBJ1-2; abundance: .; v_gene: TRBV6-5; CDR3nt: TGTGCCAGCAGCTCCAGGGGGCCTTATGGCTACACCTTC; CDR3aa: CASSSRGPYGYTF
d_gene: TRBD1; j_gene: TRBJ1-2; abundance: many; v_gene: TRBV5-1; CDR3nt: TGCGCCAGCAGCTTGGCCGGGACAGGGGAAGGCTACACCTTC; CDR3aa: CASSLAGTGEGYTF
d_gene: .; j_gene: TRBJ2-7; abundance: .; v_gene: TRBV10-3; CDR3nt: TGTGCCATCAGTTCAAAGTACGAGCAGTACTTC; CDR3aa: CAISSKYEQYF
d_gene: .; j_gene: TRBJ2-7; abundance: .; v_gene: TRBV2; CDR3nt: TGTGCCAGCAGTGAATCGGTGGGTCTGTACGAGCAGTACTTC; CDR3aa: CASSESVGLYEQYF
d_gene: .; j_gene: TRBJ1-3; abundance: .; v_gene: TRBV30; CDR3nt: TGTGCCTGGACCCGCTCTGGAAACACCATATATTTT; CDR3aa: CAWTRSGNTIYF
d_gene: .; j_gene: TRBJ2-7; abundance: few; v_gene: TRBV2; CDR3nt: TGTGCCACCCATAGGGGGTCAAACTACGAGCAGTACTTC; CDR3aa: CATHRGSNYEQYF
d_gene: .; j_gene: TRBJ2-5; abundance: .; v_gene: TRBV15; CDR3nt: TGTGCCACCAGCAGAGATATGCGGGCGCGAGCCCAAGAGACCCAGTACTTC; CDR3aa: CATSRDMRARAQETQYF
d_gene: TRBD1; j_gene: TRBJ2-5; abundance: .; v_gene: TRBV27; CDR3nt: TGTGCCAGCAGACAGGGGAGAGTAGAGACCCAGTACTTC; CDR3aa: CASRQGRVETQYF
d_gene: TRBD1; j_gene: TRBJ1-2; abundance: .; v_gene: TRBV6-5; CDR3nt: TGTGCCAGCAGTTACTCGTCCAGGGGGGACTATGGCTACACCTTC; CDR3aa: CASSYSSRGDYGYTF
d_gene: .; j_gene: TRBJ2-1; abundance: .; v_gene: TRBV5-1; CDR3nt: TGCGCCAGCAGCTTGTCTGGGGAACCCAACAATGAGCAGTTCTTC; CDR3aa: CASSLSGEPNNEQFF
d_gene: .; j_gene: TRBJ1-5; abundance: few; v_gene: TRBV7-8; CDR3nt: TGTGCCAGCAGCCCGACCAGGGGAGGTCAGCCCCAGCATTTT; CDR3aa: CASSPTRGGQPQHF
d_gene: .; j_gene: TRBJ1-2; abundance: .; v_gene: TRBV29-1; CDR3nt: TGCAGCGTTGAGAGAGTGGCAGTCTATGGCTACACCTTC; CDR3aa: CSVERVAVYGYTF
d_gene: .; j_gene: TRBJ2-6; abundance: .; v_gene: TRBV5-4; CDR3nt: TGTGCCAGCAGCTTGAGGGGGATTACTGGGGCCAACGTCCTGACTTTC; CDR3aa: CASSLRGITGANVLTF
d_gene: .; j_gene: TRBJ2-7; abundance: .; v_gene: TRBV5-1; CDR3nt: TGCGCCAGCAGCCCAGTGCGGGGGCAGTACGAGCAGTACTTC; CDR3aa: CASSPVRGQYEQYF
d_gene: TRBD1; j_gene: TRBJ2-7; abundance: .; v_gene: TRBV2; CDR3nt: TGTGCCAGCATTAGAGGGACAGGGCGTGACGAGCAGTACTTC; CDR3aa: CASIRGTGRDEQYF
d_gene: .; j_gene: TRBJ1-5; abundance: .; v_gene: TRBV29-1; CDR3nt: TGCAGCGTGACAGACGGGGGCAATCAGCCCCAGCATTTT; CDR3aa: CSVTDGGNQPQHF
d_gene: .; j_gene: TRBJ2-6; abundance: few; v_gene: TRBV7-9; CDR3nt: TGTGCCAGCAGCTTCGTGCGACAGAAAGAGCCTGGGGCCAACGTCCTGACTTTC; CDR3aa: CASSFVRQKEPGANVLTF
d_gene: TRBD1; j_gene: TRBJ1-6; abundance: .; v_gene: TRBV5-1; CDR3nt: TGCGCCAGCAGCATAGGGGGCGCGGATAATTCACCCCTCCACTTT; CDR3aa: CASSIGGADNSPLHF
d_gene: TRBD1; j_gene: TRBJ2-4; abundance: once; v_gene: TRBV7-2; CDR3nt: TGTGCCAGCAGCCGACTAGACAGGGGGTCCAAAAACATTCAGTACTTC; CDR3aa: CASSRLDRGSKNIQYF
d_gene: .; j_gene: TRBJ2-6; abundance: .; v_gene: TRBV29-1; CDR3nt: TGCAGCGTTGCAGCTCTCACCTCTGGGGCCAACGTCCTGACTTTC; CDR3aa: CSVAALTSGANVLTF
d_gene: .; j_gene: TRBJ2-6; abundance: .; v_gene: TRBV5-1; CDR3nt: TGCGCCAGCAACCCGACGGGGGGCGCGGCTGGGGCCAACGTCCTGACTTTC; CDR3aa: CASNPTGGAAGANVLTF
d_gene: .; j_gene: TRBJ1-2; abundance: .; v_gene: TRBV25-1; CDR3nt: TGTGCCAGCTACGACACAACTAACTATGGCTACACCTTC; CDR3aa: CASYDTTNYGYTF
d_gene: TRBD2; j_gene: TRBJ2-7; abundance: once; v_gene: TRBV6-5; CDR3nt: TGTGCCAGCACCTCCGGGGGGACGGAGCAGTACTTC; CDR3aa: CASTSGGTEQYF
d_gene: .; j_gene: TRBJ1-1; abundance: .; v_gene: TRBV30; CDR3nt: TGTGCCTGGAGTGTGGGGCAGCTGAACACTGAAGCTTTCTTT; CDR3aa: CAWSVGQLNTEAFF
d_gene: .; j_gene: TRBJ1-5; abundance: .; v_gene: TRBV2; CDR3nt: TGTGCCAGCAGTGGCATTCCGGGACGGATCAATCAGCCCCAGCATTTT; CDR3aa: CASSGIPGRINQPQHF
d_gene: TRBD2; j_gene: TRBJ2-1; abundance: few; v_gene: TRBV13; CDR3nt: TGTGCCAGCAGCCAGCGGGGGGGCTCCTACAATGAGCAGTTCTTC; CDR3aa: CASSQRGGSYNEQFF
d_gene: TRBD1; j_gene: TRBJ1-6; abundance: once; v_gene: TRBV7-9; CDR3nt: TGTGCCAGCAGCTTGCCCGGGACAGCAAATTCACCCCTCCACTTT; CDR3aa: CASSLPGTANSPLHF
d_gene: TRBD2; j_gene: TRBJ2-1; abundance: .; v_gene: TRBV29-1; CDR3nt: TGCAGCGGGGTAGTAGCGGGTCCTTCTGAGCAGTTCTTC; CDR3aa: CSGVVAGPSEQFF
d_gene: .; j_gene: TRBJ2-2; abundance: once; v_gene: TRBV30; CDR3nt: TGTGCCTGGAGGGGCCCGGGGCTGGGGATCACCGGGGAGCTGTTTTTT; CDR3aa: CAWRGPGLGITGELFF
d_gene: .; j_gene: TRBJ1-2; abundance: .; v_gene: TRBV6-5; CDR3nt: TGTGCCAGCAGTTTCACAGGGTTTAGTGGCTACACCTTC; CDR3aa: CASSFTGFSGYTF
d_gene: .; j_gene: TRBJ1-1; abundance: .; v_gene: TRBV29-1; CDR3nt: TGCAGCGTCCGGTTTTTGAGGTCGAACACTGAAGCTTTCTTT; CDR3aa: CSVRFLRSNTEAFF
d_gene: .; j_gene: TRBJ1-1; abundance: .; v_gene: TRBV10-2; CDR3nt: TGCGCCAGCAGGGACCGGGGCTACACTGAAGCTTTCTTT; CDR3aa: CASRDRGYTEAFF
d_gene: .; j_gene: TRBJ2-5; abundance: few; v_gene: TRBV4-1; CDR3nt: TGCGCCAGCAGCCAGACTTCCGACAATAACCAGTACTTC; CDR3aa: CASSQTSDNNQYF
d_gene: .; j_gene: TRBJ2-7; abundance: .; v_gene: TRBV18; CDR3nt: TGTGCCAGCTCATTACAGGGCGGGGATAGCGACGAGCAGTACTTC; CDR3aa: CASSLQGGDSDEQYF
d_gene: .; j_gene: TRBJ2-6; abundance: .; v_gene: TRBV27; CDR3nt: TGTGCCAGCAGTTTCGTGGGTACTGGGGCCAACGTCCTGACTTTC; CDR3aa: CASSFVGTGANVLTF
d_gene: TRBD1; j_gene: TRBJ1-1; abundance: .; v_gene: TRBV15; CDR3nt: TGTGCCACCAACACAGGGGACAACACTGAAGCTTTCTTT; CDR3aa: CATNTGDNTEAFF
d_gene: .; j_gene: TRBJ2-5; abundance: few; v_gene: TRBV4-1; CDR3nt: TGCGCCAGCAGCCAAGATCTAGCGGAGACCCAGTACTTC; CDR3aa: CASSQDLAETQYF
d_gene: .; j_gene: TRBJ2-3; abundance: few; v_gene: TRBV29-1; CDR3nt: TGCAGCGTTGAAGGGGAGGGGGCTCGCACAGATACGCAGTATTTT; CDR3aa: CSVEGEGARTDTQYF
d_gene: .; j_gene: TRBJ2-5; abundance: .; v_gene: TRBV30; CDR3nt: TGTGCCTGGAGCTGGGGCCAAGAGACCCAGTACTTC; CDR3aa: CAWSWGQETQYF
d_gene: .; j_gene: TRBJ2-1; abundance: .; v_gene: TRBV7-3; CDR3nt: TGTGCCAGCAGCTTAACTAGCGGATTGAATGAGCAGTTCTTC; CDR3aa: CASSLTSGLNEQFF
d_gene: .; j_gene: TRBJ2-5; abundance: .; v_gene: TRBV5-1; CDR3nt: TGCGCCAGCAGCTTGGTCCAGACCCAAGAGACCCAGTACTTC; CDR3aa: CASSLVQTQETQYF
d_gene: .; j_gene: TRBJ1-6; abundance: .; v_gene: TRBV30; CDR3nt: TGTGCCTGGAGTATGGTCAAATCACCCCTCCACTTT; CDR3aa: CAWSMVKSPLHF
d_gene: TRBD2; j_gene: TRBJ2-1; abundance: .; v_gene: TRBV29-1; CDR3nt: TGCAGCGTGGAGGGACTAGCGGTCAATGAGCAGTTCTTC; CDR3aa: CSVEGLAVNEQFF
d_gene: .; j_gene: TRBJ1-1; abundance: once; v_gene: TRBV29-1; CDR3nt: TGCAGCGTTGTTAGGAGGACTGAAGCTTTCTTT; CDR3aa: CSVVRRTEAFF
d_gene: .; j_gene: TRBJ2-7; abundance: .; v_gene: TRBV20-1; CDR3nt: TGCAGTGCTAGAGGTGACGAGCAGTACTTC; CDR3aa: CSARGDEQYF
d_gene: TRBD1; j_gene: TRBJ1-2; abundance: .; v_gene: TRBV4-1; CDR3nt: TGCGCCAGCAGCCAAGATTTAGGGACAGGCTCCTCTCTGGGGGGCTACACCTTC; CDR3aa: CASSQDLGTGSSLGGYTF
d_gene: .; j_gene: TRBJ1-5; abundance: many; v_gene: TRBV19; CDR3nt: TGTGCCAGTACGCTGTCAGGTTGGGGCAATCAGCCCCAGCATTTT; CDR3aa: CASTLSGWGNQPQHF
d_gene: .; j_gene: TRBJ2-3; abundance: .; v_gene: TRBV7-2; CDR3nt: TGTGCCAGCAGCTTAGGACTGATAAGAGATACGCAGTATTTT; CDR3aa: CASSLGLIRDTQYF
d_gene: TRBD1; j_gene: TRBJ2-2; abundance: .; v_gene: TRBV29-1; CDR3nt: TGCAGCGTAGGGACAGACGGTTGGACCGGGGAGCTGTTTTTT; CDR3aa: CSVGTDGWTGELFF
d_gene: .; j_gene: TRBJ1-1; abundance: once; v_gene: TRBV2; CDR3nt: TGTGCCAGCGGGAGTGGATACACTGAAGCTTTCTTT; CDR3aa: CASGSGYTEAFF
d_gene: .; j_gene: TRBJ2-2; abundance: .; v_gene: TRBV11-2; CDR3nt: TGTGCCAGCAGCGCTAGTAGGGCCGGGGGGCACACCGGGGAGCTGTTTTTT; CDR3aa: CASSASRAGGHTGELFF
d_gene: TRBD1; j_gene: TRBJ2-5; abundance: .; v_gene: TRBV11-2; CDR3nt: TGTGCCAGCAGCCCCCGACAGGGATTAGAGACCCAGTACTTC; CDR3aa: CASSPRQGLETQYF